The rows below give T cell receptor beta chains drawn from one sample of a study of sequential checkpoint blockade in melanoma. Assay: immunoSEQ multiplex PCR; the TCRdb copy retains only in-frame clones and omits some. Of more than 9,000 clones listed, around three quarters are singletons. Material: CD8+ T cells sorted from blood (inferred from file names), obtained from a patient given nivolumab and ipilimumab in sequence. Every receptor here comes from a human donor with melanoma. Both conserved end residues are part of each CDR3. The D gene is left open where the match is weak. Clone size is not always given. Where it is, it says once, few, many or a class for expanded clones.

CDR3 protein | CDR3 DNA | V gene | D gene | J gene | clone size
CASSQDETTSGGYEQYF | TGCGCCAGCAGCCAAGATGAAACCACTAGCGGGGGGTACGAGCAGTACTTC | TRBV4-3 | TRBD2 | TRBJ2-7 | -
CASSIRGGRADTQYF | TGTGCCAGCAGCATCCGGGGGGGCCGGGCAGATACGCAGTATTTT | TRBV13 | TRBD2 | TRBJ2-3 | -
CASRAAPNTEAFF | TGTGCCAGCAGGGCCGCTCCGAACACTGAAGCTTTCTTT | TRBV6-5 | - | TRBJ1-1 | -
CASGLVGTAELYEQYF | TGTGCTAGTGGTTTGGTAGGTACAGCGGAACTCTACGAGCAGTACTTC | TRBV12-5 | - | TRBJ2-7 | -
CASSYGQGGGELFF | TGTGCCAGCAGTTACGGACAGGGTGGCGGGGAGCTGTTTTTT | TRBV6-5 | TRBD1 | TRBJ2-2 | few
CASSQDRTGPSSGNTIYF | TGTGCCAGCAGCCAAGATAGGACAGGGCCAAGCTCTGGAAACACCATATATTTT | TRBV4-2 | TRBD1 | TRBJ1-3 | -
CSAEGLSGRAAGELFF | TGCAGCGCCGAAGGTTTGAGCGGGAGGGCCGCCGGGGAGCTGTTTTTT | TRBV29-1 | TRBD2 | TRBJ2-2 | -
CASSSGTGNGYEQYF | TGTGCCAGCAGCTCCGGGACAGGGAATGGCTACGAGCAGTACTTC | TRBV7-9 | TRBD1 | TRBJ2-7 | -
CASSTEVLAGRVGELFF | TGTGCCAGTAGTACCGAGGTGCTAGCGGGCAGGGTCGGGGAGCTGTTTTTT | TRBV19 | TRBD2 | TRBJ2-2 | -
CASSPWTGGGEKLFF | TGTGCCAGCAGTCCGTGGACAGGGGGCGGTGAAAAACTGTTTTTT | TRBV27 | TRBD1 | TRBJ1-4 | -
CASSLVAPGGGTEAFF | TGTGCCAGCAGTTTAGTCGCGCCAGGGGGTGGAACTGAAGCTTTCTTT | TRBV27 | TRBD1 | TRBJ1-1 | -
CASSLSGPGPQHF | TGTGCCAGCAGTTTATCGGGGCCCGGGCCCCAGCATTTT | TRBV27 | - | TRBJ1-5 | few
CASKRGQYTEAFF | TGTGCCAGTAAAAGGGGACAGTACACTGAAGCTTTCTTT | TRBV27 | TRBD1 | TRBJ1-1 | -
CASSLATDPEDYGYTF | TGCGCCAGCAGCTTGGCCACAGATCCGGAGGACTATGGCTACACCTTC | TRBV5-1 | - | TRBJ1-2 | -
CASSEDHRGNYGYTF | TGTGCCAGCAGTGAAGATCACAGGGGGAACTATGGCTACACCTTC | TRBV6-1 | TRBD1 | TRBJ1-2 | -
CASSGDTTYEQYF | TGTGCCAGCAGCGGGGACACAACCTACGAGCAGTACTTC | TRBV11-3 | - | TRBJ2-7 | -
CASSDGQGRPVYEQYF | TGTGCCAGCAGCGATGGACAGGGTAGACCGGTTTACGAGCAGTACTTC | TRBV9 | TRBD1 | TRBJ2-7 | -
CASSVLAGGGYEQYF | TGTGCCAGCAGCGTCTTAGCGGGAGGAGGCTACGAGCAGTACTTC | TRBV9 | TRBD2 | TRBJ2-7 | -
CASSFTGHEQFF | TGCGCCAGCAGCTTTACCGGTCATGAGCAGTTCTTC | TRBV5-1 | - | TRBJ2-1 | -
CASSDGGYYEQYF | TGTGCCAGCAGCGATGGCGGCTACTACGAGCAGTACTTC | TRBV9 | - | TRBJ2-7 | -
CSVGPTLNGYTF | TGCAGCGTTGGCCCTACCCTTAATGGCTACACCTTC | TRBV29-1 | - | TRBJ1-2 | -
CASSFRGGGETQYF | TGTGCCAGCAGCTTTCGCGGGGGGGGAGAGACCCAGTACTTC | TRBV5-4 | TRBD2 | TRBJ2-5 | -
CASQGRGQYF | TGTGCCAGTCAGGGTAGGGGGCAGTACTTC | TRBV2 | - | TRBJ2-7 | -
CASSRQGRNTEAFF | TGTGCCAGCAGTAGGCAGGGCAGGAACACTGAAGCTTTCTTT | TRBV6-5 | - | TRBJ1-1 | once
CASSLSLAGNEQFF | TGTGCCAGCAGCTTATCCCTAGCGGGAAATGAGCAGTTCTTC | TRBV7-2 | TRBD2 | TRBJ2-1 | -
CASTSDRGGYGYTF | TGTGCCAGCACCTCGGACAGGGGAGGCTATGGCTACACCTTC | TRBV9 | TRBD1 | TRBJ1-2 | -
CASSLLDTSYEQYF | TGTGCCAGCAGCCTCTTGGACACCTCCTACGAGCAGTACTTC | TRBV7-2 | - | TRBJ2-7 | -
CASSPNSRTDTQYF | TGTGCCAGCAGCCCCAACAGCCGCACAGATACGCAGTATTTT | TRBV13 | - | TRBJ2-3 | -
CSAREVYEQFF | TGCAGTGCTCGGGAAGTTTATGAGCAGTTCTTC | TRBV20-1 | - | TRBJ2-1 | few
CASSLLGVRSLNEKLFF | TGTGCCAGCAGTCTACTCGGCGTGAGGAGCCTAAATGAAAAACTGTTTTTT | TRBV27 | - | TRBJ1-4 | medium-sized
CASSPRRGNYEQYF | TGTGCCAGCAGCCCACGGCGGGGCAACTACGAGCAGTACTTC | TRBV7-8 | - | TRBJ2-7 | once
CSVAGGSYNEQFF | TGCAGCGTAGCAGGGGGCAGCTACAATGAGCAGTTCTTC | TRBV29-1 | TRBD1 | TRBJ2-1 | -
CASSAEGGSETQYF | TGTGCCAGCAGCGCCGAAGGGGGCTCGGAGACCCAGTACTTC | TRBV9 | TRBD1 | TRBJ2-5 | few